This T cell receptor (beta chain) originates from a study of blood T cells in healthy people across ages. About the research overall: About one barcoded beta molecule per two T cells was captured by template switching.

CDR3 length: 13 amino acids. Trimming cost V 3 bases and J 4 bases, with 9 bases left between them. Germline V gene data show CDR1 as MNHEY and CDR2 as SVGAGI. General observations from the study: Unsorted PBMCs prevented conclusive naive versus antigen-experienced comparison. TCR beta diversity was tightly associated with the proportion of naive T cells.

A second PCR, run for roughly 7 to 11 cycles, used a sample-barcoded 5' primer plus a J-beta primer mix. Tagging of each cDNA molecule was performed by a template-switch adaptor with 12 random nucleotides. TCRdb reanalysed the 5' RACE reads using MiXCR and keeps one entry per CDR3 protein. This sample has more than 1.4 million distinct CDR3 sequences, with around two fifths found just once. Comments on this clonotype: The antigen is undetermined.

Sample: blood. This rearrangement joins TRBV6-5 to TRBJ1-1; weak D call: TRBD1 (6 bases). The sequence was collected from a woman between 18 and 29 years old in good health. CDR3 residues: CASSYQGITEAFF. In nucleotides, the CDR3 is TGTGCCAGCAGTTATCAGGGGATCACTGAAGCTTTCTTT.